This T cell receptor (beta chain) was recovered during a study of blood T cells in healthy people across ages. The study's findings and limits: Because sorting was not performed, PBMCs prevented conclusive naive versus antigen-experienced comparison. A roughly linear fall in TCR beta diversity per million T cells was seen with increasing age.

This CDR3 spans 18 amino acids. CDR1 and CDR2 from the germline V gene are LNHNV and YYDKDF (reference sequence). V lost 1 base, J lost 2 bases, and 18 bases lay in between. Together with a sample-barcoded 5' primer, a J-beta primer mix was included in a second PCR lasting about 7 to 11 cycles. Researchers report that a template-switch adaptor with 12 random nucleotides tagged each cDNA molecule. There were at least 2.5 million CDR3-containing paired-end reads obtained from each sample. TCRdb called the 5' RACE reads again in MiXCR, with one record for every CDR3 protein. Here the sample spans 650,000 to 1,000,000 distinct CDR3 sequences, about 37% being singletons. Comments on this clonotype: Antigen: not known.

The sequenced sample was blood. The clonotype comes from a man between 18 and 35 years old in good health. The genes are TRBV15 and TRBJ2-4; TRBD1 or TRBD2 may be the D gene (5 bases each). The CDR3 DNA is TGTGCCACCAGCAGAGCGGGACCACAGGTTTTGTCCAAAAACATTCAGTACTTC. Protein product: CATSRAGPQVLSKNIQYF.